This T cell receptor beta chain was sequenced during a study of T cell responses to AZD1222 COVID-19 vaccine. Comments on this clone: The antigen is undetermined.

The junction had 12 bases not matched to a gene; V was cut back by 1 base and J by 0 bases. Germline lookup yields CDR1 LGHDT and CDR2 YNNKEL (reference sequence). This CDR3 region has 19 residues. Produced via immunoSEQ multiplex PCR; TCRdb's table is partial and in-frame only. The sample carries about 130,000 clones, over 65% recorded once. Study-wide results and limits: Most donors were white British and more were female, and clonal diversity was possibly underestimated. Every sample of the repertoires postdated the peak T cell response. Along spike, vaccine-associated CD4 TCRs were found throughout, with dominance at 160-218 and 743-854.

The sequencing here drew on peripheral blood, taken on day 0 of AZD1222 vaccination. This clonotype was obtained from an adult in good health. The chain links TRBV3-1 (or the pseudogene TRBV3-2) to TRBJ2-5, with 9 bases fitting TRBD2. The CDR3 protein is CASSQVFSVAGANQETQYF. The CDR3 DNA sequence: TGTGCCAGCAGCCAAGTCTTCAGTGTAGCGGGGGCCAACCAAGAGACCCAGTACTTC.